What follows are 8 T cell receptor beta chains derived from one specimen sequenced in a study of OX40 agonist ivuxolimab in advanced cancers. Sequencing used immunoSEQ multiplex PCR; TCRdb keeps in-frame clones, though not all of them. This sample has tens of thousands of clones, with about 94% found just once. The source was CD4+ or CD8+ T cells sorted from blood, collected in a trial of the OX40 agonist ivuxolimab. Receptor source: an adult with an advanced solid tumor such as melanoma, head and neck, liver or kidney cancer.

The chain carries TRBV10-3 and TRBJ2-3; 7 bases match TRBD2. Trimming took 10 bases from V and 4 from J; bases not matched to a gene: 5. The germline V gene encodes CDR1 ENHRY and CDR2 SYGVKD. There are 12 residues in the CDR3. In DNA form, the CDR3 reads TGTGCCAGCAATGGGGGGGCAGATACGCAGTATTTT. Its protein is CASNGGADTQYF.

V gene TRBV5-1 combines with J gene TRBJ2-1; no firm D call. The CDR3 sequence is 11 residues long. V lost 2 bases and J 5 bases, leaving 2 bases between the germline ends. In germline, CDR1 is SGHRS, CDR2 YFSETQ. CDR3 residues: CASSLHNEQFF. The CDR3 DNA reads as TGCGCCAGCAGCTTACACAATGAGCAGTTCTTC.

This clone appeared once. This chain links TRBV11-2 with TRBJ1-4; weak D call: TRBD1 (6 bases). This CDR3 is 15 amino acids long. CDR1 SGHAT and CDR2 FQNNGV come from the germline V gene. The germline V and J ends were trimmed by 0 bases and 7 bases, with 12 bases remaining between them. The CDR3, as DNA: TGTGCCAGCAGCTTAGAGTCCCGGACAGCTGAAAAACTGTTTTTT. Translating it yields CASSLESRTAEKLFF.

The rearrangement uses TRBV15 and TRBJ2-1; TRBD2 aligns across 9 bases. This CDR3 has 16 residues. V dropped 0 bases and J dropped 6; count of bases not matched to a gene: 6. The germline V gene encodes CDR1 LNHNV and CDR2 YYDKDF (reference sequence). CDR3: CATSRDSGSGSNEQFF. CDR3 nucleotides: TGTGCCACCAGCAGAGATAGTGGTAGCGGGAGCAATGAGCAGTTCTTC.

The rearrangement joins TRBV9 to TRBJ2-1; 7 bases match TRBD1. From germline, CDR1 is SGDLS and CDR2 YYNGEE. With V trimmed by 3 bases and J by 8 bases, 11 bases remained unmatched. This CDR3 is 15 amino acids long. The CDR3 DNA reads TGTGCCAGCAGCGATAAAACGACAGGGAAGGATGAGCAGTTCTTC. Translated: CASSDKTTGKDEQFF.

The rearrangement links TRBV18 to TRBJ2-1, with a weak D call TRBD1 (6 bases). CDR3 length: 15 residues. Germline CDR1 is KGHSH and CDR2 is LQKENI. V lost 3 bases and J lost 0, with 9 bases in between. CDR3 region: CASSPGQSSYNEQFF. As DNA, the CDR3 is TGTGCCAGCTCACCGGGACAAAGCTCCTACAATGAGCAGTTCTTC.

The CDR3 spells CASSFGGPGEQFF. As DNA, the CDR3 is TGTGCCAGCAGCTTCGGAGGGCCGGGTGAGCAGTTCTTC. This sequence joins TRBV7-9 and TRBJ2-1; a possible D gene is TRBD2 (6 bases). The CDR3 consists of 13 residues. Germline V CDR1 and CDR2: SEHNR, FQNEAQ (reference sequence). The V and J ends lost 3 bases and 9 bases respectively, with 12 bases between them.

The V and J genes are TRBV19 and TRBJ1-5; D unresolved. The CDR3 consists of 15 residues. The V end was cut by 3 bases, the J end by 0 bases, with 9 bases between. The V gene's germline CDR1 is LNHDA and CDR2 SQIVND (reference sequence). The CDR3 protein is CASSIGQNSNQPQHF. DNA for the CDR3: TGTGCCAGTAGTATTGGGCAGAATAGCAATCAGCCCCAGCATTTT.